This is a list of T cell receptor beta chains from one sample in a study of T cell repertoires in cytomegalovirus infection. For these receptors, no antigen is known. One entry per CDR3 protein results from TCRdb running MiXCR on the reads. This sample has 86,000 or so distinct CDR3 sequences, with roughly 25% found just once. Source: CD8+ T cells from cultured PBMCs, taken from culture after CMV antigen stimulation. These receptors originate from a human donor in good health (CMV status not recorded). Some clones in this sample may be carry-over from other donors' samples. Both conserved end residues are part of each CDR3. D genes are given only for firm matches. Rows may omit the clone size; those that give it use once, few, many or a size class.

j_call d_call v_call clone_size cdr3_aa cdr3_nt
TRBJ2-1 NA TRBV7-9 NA CASSLAALNEQFF TGTGCCAGCAGCTTAGCGGCGCTTAATGAGCAGTTCTTC
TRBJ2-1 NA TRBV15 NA CATSRARVPPNEQFF TGTGCCACCAGCAGAGCCAGGGTACCCCCCAATGAGCAGTTCTTC
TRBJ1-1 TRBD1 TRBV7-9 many CASSLANRGTEAFF TGTGCCAGCAGCTTAGCGAACAGGGGCACTGAAGCTTTCTTT
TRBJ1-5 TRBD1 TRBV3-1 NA CASSPDRVPQPQHF TGTGCCAGCAGCCCGGACAGGGTGCCCCAGCCCCAGCATTTT
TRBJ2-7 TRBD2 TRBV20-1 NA CSARDKAGGYEQYF TGCAGTGCTAGAGATAAAGCGGGAGGTTACGAGCAGTACTTC
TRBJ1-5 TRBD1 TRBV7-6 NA CASSQGGRGLVSNQPQHF TGTGCCAGCAGCCAAGGGGGTAGGGGGCTTGTTAGCAATCAGCCCCAGCATTTT
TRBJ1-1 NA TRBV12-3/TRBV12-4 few CASSASFNTEAFF TGTGCCAGCAGTGCCTCGTTCAACACTGAAGCTTTCTTT
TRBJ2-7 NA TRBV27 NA CASSLGGGSREQYF TGTGCCAGCAGTTTAGGGGGCGGGAGTCGCGAGCAGTACTTC
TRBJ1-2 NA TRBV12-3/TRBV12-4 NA CASSPSDLGYGGYTF TGTGCCAGCAGTCCGTCGGACTTAGGCTATGGAGGCTACACCTTC
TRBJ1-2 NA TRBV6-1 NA CATGGYGYTF TGTGCCACCGGGGGCTATGGCTACACCTTC
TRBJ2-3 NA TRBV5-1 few CASSLGRASTDTQYF TGCGCCAGCAGCTTAGGCAGGGCGAGCACAGATACGCAGTATTTT
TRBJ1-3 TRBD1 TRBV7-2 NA CASSRARGVGAGNTIYF TGTGCCAGCAGCCGGGCCAGGGGGGTGGGGGCGGGAAACACCATATATTTT
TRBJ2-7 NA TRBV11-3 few CASSHNRDPIYEQYF TGTGCCAGCAGCCACAACCGGGACCCCATCTACGAGCAGTACTTC
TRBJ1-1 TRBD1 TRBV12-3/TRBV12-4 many CASSLAGRGGAGAFF TGTGCCAGCAGTTTAGCGGGGAGAGGGGGCGCCGGGGCTTTCTTT
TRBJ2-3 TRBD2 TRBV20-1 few CSARDPLAVDTQYF TGCAGTGCTAGAGATCCACTAGCGGTGGATACGCAGTATTTT
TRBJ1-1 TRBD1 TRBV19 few CASSVFGTARGTEAFF TGTGCCAGTAGTGTCTTCGGGACAGCCAGAGGTACTGAAGCTTTCTTT
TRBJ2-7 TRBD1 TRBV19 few CASRADDRGDYEQYF TGTGCCAGTAGAGCCGATGACAGGGGGGACTACGAGCAGTACTTC
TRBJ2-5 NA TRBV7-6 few CASSFRGQMGETQYF TGTGCCAGCAGCTTCAGGGGCCAGATGGGAGAGACCCAGTACTTC
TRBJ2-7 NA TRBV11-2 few CASSYWARNYEQYF TGTGCCAGCAGCTACTGGGCCAGAAACTACGAGCAGTACTTC
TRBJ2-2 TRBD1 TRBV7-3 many CASSPTGGKSSGELFF TGTGCCAGCAGTCCCACAGGGGGGAAGAGCTCCGGGGAGCTGTTTTTT
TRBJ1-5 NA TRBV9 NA CASSVGVTPESNQPQHF TGTGCCAGCAGCGTAGGCGTCACCCCTGAAAGCAATCAGCCCCAGCATTTT
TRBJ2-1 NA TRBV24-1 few CATSDTNYNEQFF TGTGCCACCAGTGATACTAATTACAATGAGCAGTTCTTC
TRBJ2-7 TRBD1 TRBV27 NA CASSPRQGRFDEQYF TGTGCCAGCAGTCCCCGACAGGGGAGGTTCGACGAGCAGTACTTC
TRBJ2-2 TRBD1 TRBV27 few CASSLSGTGSPGELFF TGTGCCAGCAGTTTATCCGGGACAGGGAGTCCCGGGGAGCTGTTTTTT
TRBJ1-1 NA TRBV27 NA CASKTTGTLMNTEAFF TGTGCCAGCAAGACTACAGGGACCCTGATGAACACTGAAGCTTTCTTT
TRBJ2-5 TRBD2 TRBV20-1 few CSARDPAGRQETQYF TGCAGTGCTAGAGATCCAGCGGGAAGGCAAGAGACCCAGTACTTC
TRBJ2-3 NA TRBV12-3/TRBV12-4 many CASSTTGTLMDTQYF TGTGCCAGCAGCACTACCGGGACTCTAATGGATACGCAGTATTTT
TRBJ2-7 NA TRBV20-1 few CSASTSTSIYEQYF TGCAGTGCTTCGACTAGTACGTCTATTTACGAGCAGTACTTC
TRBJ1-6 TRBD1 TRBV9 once CASSAPGQGKNSPLHF TGTGCCAGCAGCGCACCGGGACAGGGTAAAAATTCACCCCTCCACTTT
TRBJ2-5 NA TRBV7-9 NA CASSFPTGRETQYF TGTGCCAGCAGCTTCCCTACAGGGAGGGAGACCCAGTACTTC
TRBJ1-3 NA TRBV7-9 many CASSLKGPYSGNTIYF TGTGCCAGCAGCTTAAAGGGACCCTACTCTGGAAACACCATATATTTT
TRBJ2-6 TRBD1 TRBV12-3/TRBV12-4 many CASTPPGQGTINVLTF TGTGCCAGCACCCCACCGGGACAGGGGACCATCAACGTCCTGACTTTC
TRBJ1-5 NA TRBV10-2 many CASTRGSNQPQHF TGCGCCAGCACAAGAGGGTCCAATCAGCCCCAGCATTTT
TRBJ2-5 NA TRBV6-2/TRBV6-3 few CASSSAGTDSRYF TGTGCCAGCAGTTCCGCCGGGACCGACAGTAGATACTTC
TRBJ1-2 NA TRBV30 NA CAWRQQGNYGYTF TGTGCCTGGAGACAGCAGGGGAACTATGGCTACACCTTC
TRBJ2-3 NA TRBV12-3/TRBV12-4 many CASTAGADTQYF TGTGCCAGCACTGCGGGCGCAGATACGCAGTATTTT
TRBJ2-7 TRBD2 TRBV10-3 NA CAIYSGGFPYEQYF TGTGCCATCTATAGCGGGGGTTTTCCCTACGAGCAGTACTTC
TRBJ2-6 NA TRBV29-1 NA CSVGNLGAGANVLTF TGCAGCGTTGGCAACCTCGGAGCTGGGGCCAACGTCCTGACTTTC
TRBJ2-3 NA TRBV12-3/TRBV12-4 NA CASSWVGGVTDTQYF TGTGCCAGCAGTTGGGTAGGAGGAGTAACAGATACGCAGTATTTT
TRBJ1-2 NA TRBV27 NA CASSLGEDYGYTF TGTGCCAGCAGTTTGGGGGAGGACTATGGCTACACCTTC
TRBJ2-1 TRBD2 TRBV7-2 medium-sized CASSLDASGNNEQFF TGTGCCAGCAGCTTAGACGCTAGCGGGAACAATGAGCAGTTCTTC
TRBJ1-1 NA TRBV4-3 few CASSQDGGQNTEAFF TGCGCCAGCAGCCAGGACGGAGGTCAGAACACTGAAGCTTTCTTT
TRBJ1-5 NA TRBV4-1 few CASSQDLTGNKPQHF TGCGCCAGCAGCCAAGATCTAACAGGGAACAAGCCCCAGCATTTT
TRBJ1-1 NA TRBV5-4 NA CASTDRLNTEAFF TGTGCCAGCACCGACAGGTTGAACACTGAAGCTTTCTTT
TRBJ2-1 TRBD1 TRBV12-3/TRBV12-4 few CASSLHDRGTYNEQFF TGTGCCAGCAGCCTACATGACAGGGGAACTTACAATGAGCAGTTCTTC
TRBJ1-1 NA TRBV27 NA CASSLNVGSIDTEAFF TGTGCCAGCAGTTTAAATGTAGGGAGTATAGACACTGAAGCTTTCTTT
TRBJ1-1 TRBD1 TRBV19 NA CASTLPPGQDMNTEAFF TGTGCCAGTACCCTCCCCCCCGGACAGGACATGAACACTGAAGCTTTCTTT
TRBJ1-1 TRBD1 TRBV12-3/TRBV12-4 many CASSRPGGADTEAFF TGTGCCAGCAGCCGACCAGGGGGCGCCGACACTGAAGCTTTCTTT
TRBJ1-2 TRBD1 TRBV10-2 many CASSATGAEAGYTF TGCGCCAGCAGTGCCACAGGGGCCGAGGCTGGCTACACCTTC
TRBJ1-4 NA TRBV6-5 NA CASSYGQMINEKLFF TGTGCCAGCAGTTATGGACAGATGATCAATGAAAAACTGTTTTTT
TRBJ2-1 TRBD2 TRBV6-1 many CASSEFGAGGSRNEQFF TGTGCCAGCAGTGAATTTGGAGCGGGAGGAAGTAGGAATGAGCAGTTCTTC
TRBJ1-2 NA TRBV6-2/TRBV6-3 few CASSYSIGVGQNYGYTF TGTGCCAGCAGTTACTCGATCGGGGTCGGGCAGAACTATGGCTACACCTTC
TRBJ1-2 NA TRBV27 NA CASSFGSGNYGYTF TGTGCCAGCAGTTTTGGATCAGGGAACTATGGCTACACCTTC
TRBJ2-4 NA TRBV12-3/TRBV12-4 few CASSLAGQLAKNIQYF TGTGCCAGCAGTTTAGCGGGCCAACTAGCCAAAAACATTCAGTACTTC